This T cell receptor (beta chain) was profiled in a study of cytomegalovirus exposure and HLA in healthy donors. Measured with immunoSEQ multiplex PCR; TCRdb has only the in-frame clones, and not every one. The sample has under 200,000 clones; 80% to 90% are singletons. The material sequenced was PBMCs. This TCR derives from a woman between 18 and 30 years old in good health and CMV-seronegative.

The DNA of the CDR3 is TGTGCCAGCAGCTTAGCGCGGGGGGACAGGGTGTACGAGCAGTACTTC. It encodes CASSLARGDRVYEQYF. V and J are TRBV7-9 and TRBJ2-7; D is possibly TRBD1 (9 bases). The CDR3 loop spans 16 amino acids. Trimming stripped 0 bases from V and 4 bases from J, with 16 bases between. Per germline, CDR1 SEHNR and CDR2 FQNEAQ (reference sequence).